These 27 T cell receptor beta chains were sequenced from one sample in a study of shared clonotypes between healthy human individuals (TCRdb year 2020). Libraries were made using the immunoSEQ multiplex PCR assay. Sourced from immuneACCESS, this table was stored by TCRdb with only in-frame sequences that have V and J called. A share of the clones is absent; for the studies checked, an unresolved V gene accounts for under half, and the remainder has no known explanation. The sample table lists some 2,000,000 clones, 90% to 96% of them with a count of one. 0.1% to 0.15% of the sample lies in the top ten. What was sequenced was naive CD4+ T cells sorted from blood. The cell subset or site tag for this specimen amounts to: CD45RA+ positively selected. Receptor source: a man aged 18 to 30 in good health.

The sample holds one count of this clone. Other nucleotide sequences in the sample specify the same CDR3. The rearrangement uses TRBV30 and TRBJ1-1; 9 bases map to TRBD1. The ends lost 4 bases at V and 5 bases at J; junction bases unmatched: 5. The CDR3 length is 13 residues. Germline V lookup: CDR1 GTSNPN, CDR2 SVGIG (reference sequence). CDR3 in DNA: TGTGCCTGGACGAACAGGGGGCGTACTGAAGCTTTCTTT. Amino acids: CAWTNRGRTEAFF.

As concerns this clone: Other nucleotide sequences from this sample produce the same CDR3. The V call is TRBV29-1, the J call TRBJ2-5, with 8 bases that match TRBD2. The CDR3 spans 12 residues. With 5 bases clipped from V and 5 bases from J, the junction kept 4 bases outside the gene matches. Germline loops: CDR1 SQVTM, CDR2 ANQGSEA. In nucleotides, the CDR3 is TGCAGCGTTTCGACGGGAGGGGAGACCCAGTACTTC. The encoded protein is CSVSTGGETQYF.

This chain joins TRBV28 and TRBJ1-2; the D is unclear. The CDR3 length is 15 residues. In germline, CDR1 is MDHEN, CDR2 SYDVKM. V was pared by 4 bases and J by 8 bases, with 20 bases between. In nucleotides, the CDR3 is TGTGCCAGCAGTTCGCCTAGAATAGGACTATGGGGCTACACCTTC. It specifies CASSSPRIGLWGYTF.

This clone is a singleton in its sample. The chain recombines TRBV18 with TRBJ2-3; 9 bases are shared with TRBD2. CDR1 and CDR2 (germline): KGHSH, LQKENI. This CDR3 is 16 amino acids long. Trimming at V came to 8 bases and at J to 6 bases, leaving 15 bases not matched to a gene. The CDR3 sequence is CASLRGERGALDTQYF. CDR3 nucleotides: TGTGCCAGCCTACGCGGGGAGCGGGGGGCCCTGGATACGCAGTATTTT.

The genes are TRBV10-3 and TRBJ2-5; possible D gene TRBD2, 5 bases. With 6 bases removed from V and 4 bases from J, the gap between germline ends came to 12 bases. Looked up from germline, CDR1 is ENHRY and CDR2 is SYGVKD. The length of the CDR3 is 13 residues. Here the CDR3 DNA reads TGTGCCATCAGCCCCACTAGTTTAGAGACCCAGTACTTC. As protein: CAISPTSLETQYF.

The rearrangement links TRBV6-5 to TRBJ2-7, with D unresolved. In germline, CDR1 is MNHEY, CDR2 SVGAGI. The V end was cut by 2 bases, the J end by 3 bases, with 8 bases between. There are 13 residues in the CDR3. The CDR3 region has the DNA TGTGCCAGCAGTTACGATTGGAACTACGAGCAGTACTTC. It codes for CASSYDWNYEQYF.

The genes are TRBV7-2 and TRBJ1-4; D gene uncertain. The V gene's germline CDR1 is SGHTA and CDR2 FQGNSA. V lost 5 bases, J lost 6 bases, and 13 bases lay in between. This CDR3 is 14 amino acids long. CDR3 in amino acids: CASSPSRLDEKLFF. CDR3 DNA sequence: TGTGCCAGCAGCCCCTCCCGGTTGGATGAAAAACTGTTTTTT.

Turning to this clone: The identical CDR3 is also encoded by other nucleotide sequences in the sample. The chain combines TRBV18 with TRBJ1-1; 8 bases agree with TRBD1. Germline CDR1 and CDR2: KGHSH and LQKENI. This CDR3 region has 14 residues. V was pared by 6 bases and J by 4 bases, with 7 bases of the junction left unmatched. The CDR3 reads CASSLGQGGTEAFF. The CDR3 nucleotides are TGTGCCAGCTCCCTTGGACAGGGCGGCACTGAAGCTTTCTTT.

The chain has TRBV30 and TRBJ1-2; D remains ambiguous. V was trimmed by 2 bases and J by 0 bases, leaving 7 bases between them. There are 13 residues in the CDR3. Looked up from germline, CDR1 is GTSNPN and CDR2 is SVGIG (reference sequence). The CDR3 here is CAWSRDTNYGYTF. The CDR3 region has the DNA TGTGCCTGGAGTAGGGATACTAACTATGGCTACACCTTC.

The chain employs TRBV2 and TRBJ2-6; unclear D gene. Germline loops: CDR1 SNHLY, CDR2 FYNNEI. V was trimmed by 3 bases and J by 2 bases, leaving 8 bases between them. CDR3 length: 15 residues. This chain's CDR3 is CASSEIGPGANVLTF. In DNA, the CDR3 is TGTGCCAGCAGTGAGATTGGCCCTGGGGCCAACGTCCTGACTTTC. The whole variable domain, filled in from reference TRBV2 and TRBJ2-6, reads EPEVTQTPSHQVTQMGQEVILRCVPISNHLYFYWYRQILGQKVEFLVSFYNNEISEKSEIFDDQFSVERPDGSNFTLKIRSTKLEDSAMYFCASSEIGPGANVLTFGAGSRLTVL.

The rearrangement uses TRBV6-5 and TRBJ1-2; 7 bases fit TRBD1. The V gene's germline CDR1 is MNHEY and CDR2 SVGAGI. J gave up 4 bases and V 0 bases, and 8 bases lay outside the gene matches. The CDR3 is 16 amino acids. The chain's CDR3 is CASSYSARGGFYGYTF. The CDR3 region has the DNA TGTGCCAGCAGTTACTCCGCCCGAGGGGGCTTCTATGGCTACACCTTC.

V is TRBV5-1 and J is TRBJ1-6; D gene uncertain. The CDR3 contains 17 residues. Trimming shortened V by 0 bases and J by 9 bases, and 19 bases separated the two germline ends. Germline loops: CDR1 SGHRS, CDR2 YFSETQ. The DNA for the CDR3 is TGCGCCAGCAGCTTGGGAAAGGACGGGTTTAATTTTTCACCCCTCCACTTT. It is translated as CASSLGKDGFNFSPLHF.

The chain employs TRBV9 and TRBJ2-3, with D perhaps matching TRBD2 (6 bases). V lost 4 bases and J lost 2, with 17 bases in between. CDR1 and CDR2 from the germline V gene are SGDLS and YYNGEE. The CDR3 sequence is 16 residues long. The CDR3 sequence is CASSRGGGMNTDTQYF. The CDR3 region has the DNA TGTGCCAGCAGCCGGGGTGGCGGGATGAACACAGATACGCAGTATTTT.

The gene calls are TRBV7-9 and TRBJ2-7; D is unclear. The germline CDR1 and CDR2 sequences are SEHNR and FQNEAQ (reference sequence). The V end was cut by 1 base, the J end by 3 bases, with 19 bases between. The CDR3 length is 17 residues. CDR3 residues: CASSLEGVGVSVYEQYF. CDR3 DNA sequence: TGTGCCAGCAGCTTAGAAGGCGTTGGGGTCTCGGTCTACGAGCAGTACTTC.

This chain links TRBV11-2 with TRBJ2-5; 10 positions match TRBD1. The CDR3 extends over 14 amino acids. J lost 5 bases, V lost 5 bases, and 5 bases had no gene match. CDR1 and CDR2 (germline): SGHAT, FQNNGV. The CDR3 coding sequence is TGTGCCAGCAGCGTGGACAGGGGGACGGAGACCCAGTACTTC. Translated, it gives CASSVDRGTETQYF.

The sample holds one count of this clone. Additional DNA sequences in this sample encode the identical CDR3. The chain links TRBV7-9 to TRBJ1-1, with D uncertain. The CDR3 totals 13 residues. The germline V gene encodes CDR1 SEHNR and CDR2 FQNEAQ (reference sequence). Trimming stripped 1 base from V and 0 bases from J, with 3 bases between. CDR3 in amino acids: CASSLVMNTEAFF. CDR3 nucleotides: TGTGCCAGCAGCTTAGTAATGAACACTGAAGCTTTCTTT.

On this clone: Other DNA variants within this sample encode the same CDR3. The J gene is TRBJ2-7, the V gene TRBV30; either TRBD1 or TRBD2 may fit D (5 bases each). V dropped 5 bases and J dropped 12 bases, with 20 bases sitting between them. There are 12 residues in the CDR3. Germline CDR1 reads GTSNPN; CDR2 reads SVGIG (reference sequence). DNA of the CDR3: TGTGCCTGGGACGGGACGGCTCGAGGGCCGTACTTC. The encoded protein is CAWDGTARGPYF.

The chain uses TRBV6-4 and TRBJ2-1, with 7 positions matching TRBD2. Germline CDR1 and CDR2: MRHNA and SNTAGT. The CDR3 sequence is 20 residues long. Trimming cost V 0 bases and J 0 bases; bases outside gene matches: 14. CDR3: CASSDSRASGSRSSYNEQFF. Here the CDR3 DNA reads TGTGCCAGCAGTGACTCCCGCGCTAGCGGTAGTAGAAGCTCCTACAATGAGCAGTTCTTC.

This clone was observed once. The CDR3 reads CASSRGTVTQETQYF. The CDR3, as DNA: TGTGCCAGCAGCAGGGGGACAGTCACACAAGAGACCCAGTACTTC. This chain connects TRBV7-9 to TRBJ2-5; 7 nucleotides align to TRBD1. The CDR3 has 15 residues. The V gene end was trimmed by 5 bases and the J gene end by 2 bases; junction bases not matched to a gene: 8. Germline assignment: CDR1 SEHNR and CDR2 FQNEAQ (reference sequence).

The chain employs TRBV4-1 and TRBJ2-1; 13 nucleotides align to TRBD2. The germline CDR1 and CDR2 sequences are MGHRA and YSYEKL. J was trimmed by 7 bases and V by 3 bases; bases with no gene match: 9. The CDR3 covers 17 residues. The CDR3 nucleotides read TGCGCCAGCAGCCAGGGACTAGCGGGGCTCGTGGGGAATGAGCAGTTCTTC. Protein sequence: CASSQGLAGLVGNEQFF.

The chain has TRBV19 and TRBJ2-5; unclear D gene. V lost 6 bases, J lost 7 bases, and 12 bases lay in between. Germline V lookup: CDR1 LNHDA, CDR2 SQIVND (reference sequence). The CDR3 extends over 12 amino acids. The CDR3 DNA reads TGTGCCAGTAGCGACCCCCCCGGGACCCAGTACTTC. Protein sequence: CASSDPPGTQYF.

In the case of this clone: Other DNA sequences in the same sample also yield this CDR3. Here the CDR3 DNA reads TGCGCCAGCAGCTTCGGTAACGAGCAGTACTTC. This sequence encodes CASSFGNEQYF. The gene calls are TRBV5-1 and TRBJ2-7; the D is unclear. Germline assignment: CDR1 SGHRS and CDR2 YFSETQ. V lost 2 bases, J lost 5 bases, and 5 bases lay in between. The CDR3 loop spans 11 amino acids.

A word on this clone: Other DNA sequences in the same sample also yield this CDR3. This chain uses TRBV2 with TRBJ1-4; no clear D gene. There are 14 residues in the CDR3. Germline values: CDR1 SNHLY, CDR2 FYNNEI. Trimming took off 6 bases at V and 8 bases at J, with 16 bases between the two ends. Here the CDR3 DNA reads TGTGCCAGCAGGGAGGGCATACCGGGCGAAAAACTGTTTTTT. It codes for CASREGIPGEKLFF.

The V call is TRBV6-5, the J call TRBJ2-5; either TRBD1 or TRBD2 may fit D (5 bases each). From germline, CDR1 is MNHEY and CDR2 SVGAGI. CDR3 length: 15 residues. V lost 3 bases and J 7 bases, leaving 18 bases between the germline ends. This CDR3 reads CASSYSGAGWATQYF. As DNA, the CDR3 is TGTGCCAGCAGTTATTCCGGGGCAGGGTGGGCGACCCAGTACTTC.

This clone was observed a single time. V is TRBV6-1 and J is TRBJ2-7, with D perhaps TRBD1 (6 bases). CDR1 is MNHNS, CDR2 SASEGT, per germline. The V end was cut by 10 bases, the J end by 3 bases, with 13 bases between. The CDR3 has 12 residues. The CDR3 DNA is TGTGCCACCGTTAGGACAGACTACGAGCAGTACTTC. The encoded protein is CATVRTDYEQYF.

This clone was observed a single time. J is TRBJ2-5 and V is TRBV6-5, with D tentatively TRBD2 (5 bases). This CDR3 is 14 amino acids long. Germline assignment: CDR1 MNHEY and CDR2 SVGAGI. Trimming pared 8 bases from V and 5 bases from J, leaving 18 bases between. In DNA form, the CDR3 reads TGTGCCAGCGCAAGGTCTAAGGTAGCGGAGACCCAGTACTTC. This codes for CASARSKVAETQYF.

Remarks on this clone: The junction does not match germline at one end; this may be a read error. The chain employs TRBV6-5 and TRBJ1-1; 7 bases match TRBD1. The length of the CDR3 is 15 residues. Germline values: CDR1 MNHEY, CDR2 SVGAGI. CDR3 sequence reads: CVSSYDRVRGTEAFF. In DNA, the CDR3 is TGTGTCAGCAGTTACGACAGGGTGCGAGGCACTGAAGCTTTCTTT.